This T cell receptor (beta chain) was retrieved from a study of T cell repertoires in cytomegalovirus infection. Study as a whole: From public TCR beta signatures came an indication of both CMV infection and matching HLA type.

On this clonotype: Its antigen is undetermined.

TCRdb re-called the reads with MiXCR, one entry per CDR3 protein. Of about 160,000 distinct CDR3 sequences in the sample, about 22% were seen once. V was clipped by 2 bases and J by 5 bases, with 12 bases between them. The CDR3 length is 14 residues. From germline, CDR1 is MNHEY and CDR2 SVGEGT. This sequence was found in a human donor in good health (CMV status not recorded). Some clones in this sample may be carry-over from other donors' samples. This material consisted of CD8+ T cells from cultured PBMCs, taken from culture after CMV antigen stimulation. The chain joins TRBV6-2 or TRBV6-3 to TRBJ1-2; D is possibly TRBD1 (6 bases). For the CDR3, the DNA is TGTGCCAGCAGTTACGGACAGAGGGCTTATGGCTACACCTTC. It specifies CASSYGQRAYGYTF.